This T cell receptor (beta chain) is from a study of neoadjuvant anti-PD-1 for oral cavity cancer. Trimming at V came to 4 bases and at J to 4 bases, leaving 2 bases not matched to a gene. The CDR3 sequence is 13 residues long. CDR1 and CDR2 from the germline V gene are SGHKS and YYEKEE (reference sequence). Clones were sequenced by immunoSEQ multiplex PCR, and TCRdb holds only the in-frame ones, with some missing. The sample contains around 6,500 clones, 70% to 80% of which appear only once. The V call is TRBV5-5, the J call TRBJ2-1, with TRBD1 matching 7 bases. The TCR sequence derives from a person between 35 and 79 years old with oral cavity squamous cell carcinoma. Sequences were derived from PBMCs, sampled before nivolumab (anti-PD-1) treatment. The CDR3 DNA follows: TGTGCCAGCAGCAAGGACAGGTACAATGAGCAGTTCTTC. It specifies CASSKDRYNEQFF.